This is a list of T cell receptor beta chains from one sample in a study of blood T cell repertoires in COVID-19. Clones were read by immunoSEQ multiplex PCR, and TCRdb kept only the in-frame ones, dropping some. The table records about 240,000 clones, roughly 80% of them present only once. The sequencing input was peripheral blood. The receptors were gathered from a woman at least 80 years old with COVID-19, enrolled during active disease. Both conserved end residues are part of each CDR3. Fields, in order: V gene, J gene, D gene, clone size, CDR3 length, CDR3 DNA, CDR3 protein. D genes are given only for firm matches. Clone size is not always given. Where it is, it says once, few, many or a class for expanded clones.

>TRBV19|TRBJ2-2|TRBD2|NA|15
TGTGCCAGTAGTCCCGGGACTAGCCTCACCGGGGAGCTGTTTTTT
CASSPGTSLTGELFF
>TRBV5-1|TRBJ2-7|TRBD1|few|14
TGCGCCAGCAGCTCCCGGGACAGGGCCTACGAGCAGTACTTC
CASSSRDRAYEQYF
>TRBV19|TRBJ2-1|NA|NA|17
TGTGCCAGTAGTAGAGGAGGGCGGGTTAGCTCCTACAATGAGCAGTTCTTC
CASSRGGRVSSYNEQFF
>TRBV2|TRBJ1-1|NA|NA|14
TGTGCCAGCAGTGTACAGGGATCGAACACTGAAGCTTTCTTT
CASSVQGSNTEAFF
>TRBV18|TRBJ1-2|NA|few|13
TGTGCCAGCTCACCCACCCCCGCGGGGGGCTACACCTTC
CASSPTPAGGYTF
>TRBV7-9|TRBJ2-7|NA|NA|14
TGTGCCAGCAGCTTAGGGCAGGGGTTCGACGAGCAGTACTTC
CASSLGQGFDEQYF
>TRBV11-2|TRBJ2-5|TRBD2|NA|15
TGTGCCAGCAGCTTGGCGGGGGGGTACCAAGAGACCCAGTACTTC
CASSLAGGYQETQYF
>TRBV29-1|TRBJ1-2|NA|NA|13
TGCAGCGCTCGACAGTCGGGGGAGTCGGGCTACACCTTC
CSARQSGESGYTF
>TRBV11-2|TRBJ1-2|TRBD1|NA|15
TGTGCCAGCAGCTTAGGGGCCACACAGGGGAGAGGCTACACCTTC
CASSLGATQGRGYTF
>TRBV5-1|TRBJ1-1|NA|few|13
TGCGCCAGCAGCTTGGTTCCTGACACTGAAGCTTTCTTT
CASSLVPDTEAFF